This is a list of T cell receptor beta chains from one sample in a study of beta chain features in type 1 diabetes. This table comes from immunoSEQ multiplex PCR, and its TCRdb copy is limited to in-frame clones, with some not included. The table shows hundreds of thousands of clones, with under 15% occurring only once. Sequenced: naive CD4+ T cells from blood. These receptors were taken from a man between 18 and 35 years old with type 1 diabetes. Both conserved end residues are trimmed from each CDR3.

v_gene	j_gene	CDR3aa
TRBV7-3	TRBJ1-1	ASSLNSWGTEAF
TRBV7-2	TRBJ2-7	ASSTRPYSYEQY
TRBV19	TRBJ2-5	ASSIVSEETQY
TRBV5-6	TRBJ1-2	ASSPGTGDYGYT
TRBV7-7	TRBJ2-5	ASSGGTGSGETQY
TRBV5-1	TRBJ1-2	ASSTGTFYGYT
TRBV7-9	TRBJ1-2	ASSLSQGWGGYT
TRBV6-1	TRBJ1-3	ASSEREAEDSGNTIY
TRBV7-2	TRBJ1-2	ASSLGRAAGYT
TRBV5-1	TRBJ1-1	ASSLGPAGNTEAF
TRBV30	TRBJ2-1	AWRDGGQVSGEQF
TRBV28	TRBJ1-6	ASTTGTVRNSPLH
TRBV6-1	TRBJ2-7	ASSAGQGMDEQY
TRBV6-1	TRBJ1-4	ASSERRGGSTNEKLF
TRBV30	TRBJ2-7	AWSPYTGHSYEQY
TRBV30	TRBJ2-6	AWSHSTVSGANVLT
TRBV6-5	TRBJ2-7	ASTGTGSYEQY
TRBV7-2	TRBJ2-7	ASSLDGQGPYEQY
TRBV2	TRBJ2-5	ASSTRSGGETQY
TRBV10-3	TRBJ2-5	AISTGLIQETQY
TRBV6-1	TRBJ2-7	ASSGQGYEQY
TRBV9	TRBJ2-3	ASSTDTDTQY
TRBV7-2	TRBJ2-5	ASSSLVETQY
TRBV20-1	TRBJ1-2	SARSQLGYT
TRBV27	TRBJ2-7	ASSLKGNEQY
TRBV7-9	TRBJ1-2	ASSDRGER
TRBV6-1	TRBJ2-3	ASSEQLYTDTQY
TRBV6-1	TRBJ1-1	ASSPQGWEAF
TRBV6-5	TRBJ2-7	ASRGMSAGYEQY
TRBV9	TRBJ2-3	ASSVDLAGGTDTQY
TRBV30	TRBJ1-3	AGVGVSGNTIY